This is a list of T cell receptor beta chains from one sample in a study of CD8 T cells in Susac syndrome. MiXCR, run by TCRdb on the immunoSEQ multiplex PCR reads, gives a single entry per CDR3 protein. The table shows roughly 120,000 distinct CDR3 sequences, with around 94% occurring only once. Source material: CD4+ T cells from PBMCs. The receptors derive from a human donor in good health. Each CDR3 is given with its conserved first and last residue. D genes are given only for firm matches. Size is omitted from some rows. Given values are once, few, many or a class for expanded clones.

>NA|TRBV6-1|NA|TRBJ1-5
TGTGCCAGCAGGGAGGGCAATCAGCCCCAGCATTTT
CASREGNQPQHF
>NA|TRBV6-5|NA|TRBJ2-2
TGTGCCGGAGAGGCGTGTCCCACCGGGGAGCTGTTTTTT
CAGEACPTGELFF
>NA|TRBV29-1|NA|TRBJ2-3
TGCAGCGGGACAAGCACAGATACGCAGTATTTT
CSGTSTDTQYF
>NA|TRBV20-1|NA|TRBJ1-1
TGCAGTGCTAGGGCTCAGCTGCTGAACACTGAAGCTTTCTTT
CSARAQLLNTEAFF
>NA|TRBV29-1|NA|TRBJ1-5
TGCAGCGTTGTGGAGGACAGCAATCAGCCCCAGCATTTT
CSVVEDSNQPQHF
>TRBD1|TRBV19|once|TRBJ2-3
TGTGCCAGTAGTATCCTGACAGGGCGAGGCACAGATACGCAGTATTTT
CASSILTGRGTDTQYF
>NA|TRBV7-2|NA|TRBJ1-2
TGTGCCAGCAGCTCGGCAGGGGTAGCTAACTATGGCTACACCTTC
CASSSAGVANYGYTF
>NA|TRBV3-1|NA|TRBJ2-7
TGTGCCAGCAGCCAACAACTCTCCTACGAGCAGTACTTC
CASSQQLSYEQYF
>NA|TRBV20-1|NA|TRBJ2-5
TGCAGTGCTGCACGTAACCAAGAGACCCAGTACTTC
CSAARNQETQYF
>NA|TRBV29-1|NA|TRBJ2-1
TGCAGCGTTGCGAGACAGGACCTTTTTGGTGAGCAGTTCTTC
CSVARQDLFGEQFF
>NA|TRBV3-1|few|TRBJ2-7
TGTGCCAGCAGCCAAAGGGCCGCCTACGAGCAGTACTTC
CASSQRAAYEQYF
>TRBD2|TRBV20-1|NA|TRBJ2-5
TGCAGTCCCCCCAGGGACTATCCCGAAGAGACCCAGTACTTC
CSPPRDYPEETQYF
>NA|TRBV5-1|NA|TRBJ2-2
TGCGCCAGCAGCCCCTCCAGTGCAGGAAACACCGGGGAGCTGTTTTTT
CASSPSSAGNTGELFF
>TRBD1|TRBV5-1|NA|TRBJ2-7
TGCGCCAGCAGCGCGTCAGGGGGCAGGTACGAGCAGTACTTC
CASSASGGRYEQYF
>TRBD1|TRBV3-1|NA|TRBJ2-2
TGTGCCAGCAGCCGTCAGGGGGCGGGCGGGGAGCTGTTTTTT
CASSRQGAGGELFF
>TRBD1|TRBV5-4|NA|TRBJ1-1
TGTGCCAGCAGCTCCAGGGGGGGGACTGAAGCTTTCTTT
CASSSRGGTEAFF
>NA|TRBV24-1|NA|TRBJ2-5
TGTGCCACCAGTGATTCAGCCAGTGGTGGGGAGACCCAGTACTTC
CATSDSASGGETQYF
>NA|TRBV19|once|TRBJ2-2
TGTGCCAGTAGTACCAGGGCCGGGGAGCTGTTTTTT
CASSTRAGELFF
>NA|TRBV6-5|NA|TRBJ2-7
TGTGCCAGCAGTTTGGGTCCAGCTTCCTACGAGCAGTACTTC
CASSLGPASYEQYF
>TRBD1|TRBV4-1|NA|TRBJ2-1
TGCGCCAGCAGCCAAGAGACAGGGGCCTCCTACAATGAGCAGTTCTTC
CASSQETGASYNEQFF
>NA|TRBV29-1|NA|TRBJ1-2
TGCAGCGTTGGTAGAGTGGGGATGGGATATGGCTACACCTTC
CSVGRVGMGYGYTF
>NA|TRBV2|NA|TRBJ1-1
TGTGCCAGCAGCCCCCAGGGGAACATGAACACTGAAGCTTTCTTT
CASSPQGNMNTEAFF
>NA|TRBV7-7|NA|TRBJ2-5
TGTGCTAGCAGCTTGGGCTCAGGGGCCTCAGAGACCCAGTACTTC
CASSLGSGASETQYF
>NA|TRBV7-9|NA|TRBJ2-2
TGTGCCAGCAGCTGGGACACCGGGGAGCTGTTTTTT
CASSWDTGELFF
>TRBD2|TRBV2|NA|TRBJ2-7
TGTGCCAGCAATGGCCTAGCGGACTACGAGCAGTACTTC
CASNGLADYEQYF
>NA|TRBV7-2|NA|TRBJ1-2
TGTGCCAGCAGCTTTGATACATCCCAGGTTGGTGGCTACACCTTC
CASSFDTSQVGGYTF
>NA|TRBV25-1|NA|TRBJ2-7
TGTGCCAGCAGTGAAGCCGGGGACGGCTACGAGCAGTACTTC
CASSEAGDGYEQYF
>NA|TRBV5-4|NA|TRBJ2-5
TGTGCCAGCAGCGAACAGGGTTACCAAGAGACCCAGTACTTC
CASSEQGYQETQYF
>NA|TRBV2|NA|TRBJ2-1
TGCCCTAATGGAACCGGGCGTTACAATGAGCAGTTCTTC
CPNGTGRYNEQFF
>TRBD1|TRBV7-9|NA|TRBJ2-2
TGTGCCAGCGACCCTAGGGACAGGGGGAACACCGGGGAGCTGTTTTTT
CASDPRDRGNTGELFF
>TRBD1|TRBV29-1|once|TRBJ2-1
TGCAGCGCCCACGTCGGGACAGGGGCGGATGAGCAGTTCTTC
CSAHVGTGADEQFF
>TRBD2|TRBV12-3/TRBV12-4|NA|TRBJ2-5
TGTGCCAGCAGCCCCGCGGCGGGAGGAGGGGAGACCCAGTACTTC
CASSPAAGGGETQYF